This T cell receptor beta chain was recorded in a study of blood T cell repertoires in COVID-19. In the study overall: Researchers got acute and convalescent COVID-19 samples from the United States, Italy and Spain. T cells, B-cell-depleted T cells, or PBMCs supplied cDNA or gDNA.

V lost 4 bases to trimming and J lost 5 bases; unmatched junction nucleotides: 6. The CDR3 loop spans 14 amino acids. Germline CDR1 SGHRS, CDR2 YFSETQ. Source study methods: Amplification with reference gene primers provided the estimates of nucleated cell counts. Repertoires were generated with immunoSEQ multiplex PCR, while TCRdb's copy carries only in-frame clones and drops some. That table furnishes V, J and clone size, whereas the DNA furnished D and trimming. In the table there are 50,000 to 65,000 clones, roughly four fifths of which are singletons. Sequenced material: peripheral blood. The receptor was derived from a woman aged 55-69 years with acute or convalescent COVID-19. The chain is built from TRBV5-1 and TRBJ2-1; 7 positions agree with TRBD1. The DNA for the CDR3 is TGCGCCAGCAGCCAAACGGGACAGCACAATGAGCAGTTCTTC. Its translation is CASSQTGQHNEQFF.